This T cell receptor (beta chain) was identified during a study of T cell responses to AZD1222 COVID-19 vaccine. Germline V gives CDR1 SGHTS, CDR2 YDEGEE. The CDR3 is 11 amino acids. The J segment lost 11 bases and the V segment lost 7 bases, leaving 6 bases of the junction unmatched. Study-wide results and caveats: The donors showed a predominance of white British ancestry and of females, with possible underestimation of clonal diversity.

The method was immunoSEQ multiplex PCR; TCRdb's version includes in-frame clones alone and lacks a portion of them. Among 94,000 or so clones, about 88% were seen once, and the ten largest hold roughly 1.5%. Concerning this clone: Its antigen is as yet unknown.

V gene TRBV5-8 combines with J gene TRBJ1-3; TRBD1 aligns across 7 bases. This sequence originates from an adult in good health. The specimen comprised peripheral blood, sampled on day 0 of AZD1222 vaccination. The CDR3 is CASFEGGPIYF. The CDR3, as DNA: TGTGCCAGCTTCGAAGGGGGCCCCATATATTTT.